This T cell receptor beta chain originates from a study of blood T cell repertoires in COVID-19. Germline V lookup: CDR1 KGHDR, CDR2 SFDVKD. The V gene lost 9 bases and the J gene lost 0 bases, with 17 bases spanning the gap. This CDR3 contains 17 residues. Measured with immunoSEQ multiplex PCR; TCRdb has only the in-frame clones, and not every one. The profile shows around 110,000 clones, roughly 89% of them singletons. This receptor was taken from a man in his forties or fifties with acute or convalescent COVID-19. The chain recombines TRBV24-1 with TRBJ2-6; D perhaps matches TRBD1 (6 bases). The specimen was peripheral blood. DNA for the CDR3: TGTGCCACCGCCGCGAGGACAGAACTCTCTGGGGCCAACGTCCTGACTTTC. It translates to CATAARTELSGANVLTF.